The subject of this entry is one T cell receptor beta chain. No antigen is known for it. The PCR ran on 60 Vbeta and 13 Jbeta primers. Data came from immunoSEQ multiplex PCR; TCRdb stores just in-frame clones and leaves some out. The table shows approximately 88,000 clones, with 64% occurring only once. This specimen comes from a study of cytomegalovirus exposure and HLA in healthy donors. Findings and limits, study-wide: Generally TCR sequences proved uncommon, though certain public TCRs appeared in numerous donors. An apparent linkage of common viral pathogens to several of the most significant clusters emerged in a later analysis. For TCR beta chains, V- and J-gene trimming was later linked to a missense DCLRE1C variant. Researchers catalogued roughly 170 TCR beta chains as cytomegalovirus-associated.

The clonotype comes from a man in his sixties in good health and CMV-seronegative. Material: PBMCs.

The CDR3 DNA follows: TGCGCCAGCAGCCATGACAGGGTTGGCGGCTACACCTTC. This codes for CASSHDRVGGYTF. The chain joins TRBV4-1 to TRBJ1-2; TRBD1 aligns across 7 bases. After removal of 3 bases from V and 8 bases from J, the junction contained 6 bases not matched to a gene. Per germline, CDR1 MGHRA and CDR2 YSYEKL. The CDR3 length is 13 residues.